This T cell receptor (beta chain) was obtained from a study of OX40 agonist ivuxolimab in advanced cancers. Turning to the study itself: The patients' treatment was ivuxolimab, an agonistic anti-OX40 (CD134) antibody. People who had prior anti-PD-1, anti-PD-L1 or anti-CTLA-4 therapy could take part, and 35% to 50% had some. Findings of the study overall: Partial responders receiving 0.1-3.0 mg/kg showed among the lowest clonal expansion.

In its sample, this clone was seen once. Its antigen is not identified. Clones were read by immunoSEQ multiplex PCR, and TCRdb kept only the in-frame ones, dropping some. The data contain under 200,000 clones, roughly 94% of them singletons. Per the germline V gene, CDR1 is SGDLS and CDR2 is YYNGEE. The ends lost 2 bases at V and 6 bases at J; junction bases unmatched: 10. This CDR3 region has 16 residues. The clonotype was recovered from an adult with an advanced solid tumor such as melanoma, head and neck, liver or kidney cancer. The chain joins TRBV9 to TRBJ2-3; 9 bases fit TRBD2. Here the sequenced sample was CD4+ or CD8+ T cells sorted from blood, taken in a trial of the OX40 agonist ivuxolimab. CDR3 nucleotide sequence: TGTGCCAGCAGCGTGAAGGCGGGGGGGCCGGTGGATACGCAGTATTTT. Its protein is CASSVKAGGPVDTQYF.